These T cell receptor beta chains were read from a single sample in a study of beta chain features in type 1 diabetes. The repertoire was sequenced with immunoSEQ multiplex PCR; TCRdb's copy has only in-frame clones and lacks some. The table has fewer than 900,000 clones, roughly 15% seen once. Sequences were obtained from naive CD4+ T cells from blood. The receptors come from a woman under 30 in good health. The CDR3 runs from the conserved cysteine through the conserved F or W. D genes are given only for firm matches. A clone size is listed for some rows: how often the clone was seen (once, few, many), or a class if it is expanded.

len	v_gene	d_gene	abundance	j_gene	CDR3nt	CDR3aa
12	TRBV9	.	few	TRBJ1-2	TGTGCCAGCAGCGTACCAGGGGTTGGCTACACCTTC	CASSVPGVGYTF
11	TRBV20-1	.	.	TRBJ1-5	TGCAGTGCTATGGGAACTCAGCCCCAGCATTTT	CSAMGTQPQHF
14	TRBV19	.	.	TRBJ2-7	TGTGCCAGTAGCCGGGGTTTTACGGTCTCCGAGCAGTACTTC	CASSRGFTVSEQYF
15	TRBV5-8	TRBD2	.	TRBJ2-5	TGTGCCAGCAGCTTTCAGGCTAGCGGCTGGGAGACCCAGTACTTC	CASSFQASGWETQYF
15	TRBV2	.	.	TRBJ1-5	TGTGCCAGCAGTGAATTCGGGTGGAGCAATCAGCCCCAGCATTTT	CASSEFGWSNQPQHF
15	TRBV18	.	.	TRBJ2-5	TGTGCCAGCTCACCACCGTCCAGGTCCCAAGAGACCCAGTACTTC	CASSPPSRSQETQYF
14	TRBV5-4	.	few	TRBJ1-1	TGCGCCAGCAGCCAGGGACGGCAGAACACTGAAGCTTTCTTT	CASSQGRQNTEAFF
16	TRBV5-8	.	few	TRBJ2-1	TGTGCCAGCAGCTTGAGGGGGAAAACTAACCGCAATGAGCAGTTCTTC	CASSLRGKTNRNEQFF
15	TRBV5-6	TRBD2	few	TRBJ2-3	TGTGCCAGCAGCCCTGGACTAGCGGGAGGAGATACGCAGTATTTT	CASSPGLAGGDTQYF
12	TRBV4-2	.	.	TRBJ2-5	TGTGCCAGCAGCCAATGGGAAGAGACCCAGTACTTC	CASSQWEETQYF
13	TRBV7-3	.	few	TRBJ1-2	TGTGCCAGCAGCTTTGGGGGCCTCTATGGCTACACCTTC	CASSFGGLYGYTF
18	TRBV7-8	TRBD1	once	TRBJ2-7	TGTGCCAGCAGCCCAGGGGACAGGGGGCGTCGCAATCGGTACGAGCAGTACTTC	CASSPGDRGRRNRYEQYF
15	TRBV6-6	.	.	TRBJ2-5	TGTGCCAGCAGTTACGGGGTAGGGTTACAAGAGACCCAGTACTTC	CASSYGVGLQETQYF
12	TRBV7-2	.	.	TRBJ2-7	TGTGCCAGCAGCCCAACGACCTACGAGCAGTACTTC	CASSPTTYEQYF
13	TRBV6-5	.	.	TRBJ1-4	TGTGCCAGCAGTTACTCGGGGACGGAAAAACTGTTTTTT	CASSYSGTEKLFF
12	TRBV19	.	few	TRBJ2-7	TGTGCCAGTACGATTATTAGGGACGAGCAGTACTTC	CASTIIRDEQYF
18	TRBV11-2	TRBD2	.	TRBJ2-7	TGTGCCAGCAGCTTTACCGGGACTAGCGGGATCCGCTCCTACGAGCAGTACTTC	CASSFTGTSGIRSYEQYF
15	TRBV7-9	TRBD2	.	TRBJ2-3	TGTGCCAGCAGCTTACACGGGAGGATGACAGATACGCAGTATTTT	CASSLHGRMTDTQYF
13	TRBV29-1	.	.	TRBJ1-2	TGCAGCGTTGTGGGGGGCGCAGGCTATGGCTACACCTTC	CSVVGGAGYGYTF
18	TRBV29-1	TRBD1	.	TRBJ1-2	TGCAGCCAGACAATGACCCGGGACAGAAATAGCACTCGCTATGGCTACACCTTC	CSQTMTRDRNSTRYGYTF
15	TRBV7-9	.	.	TRBJ1-5	TGTGCCAGCAGCTCCAGCCGCGGCGGCAATCAGCCCCAGCATTTT	CASSSSRGGNQPQHF
14	TRBV4-3	.	.	TRBJ1-2	TGCGCCAGCAGCCAAGAGGGGGGGAGCTATGGCTACACCTTC	CASSQEGGSYGYTF
15	TRBV15	TRBD2	few	TRBJ2-1	TGTGCCACCAGCCCCCGGGACTATACTCACAATGAGCAGTTCTTC	CATSPRDYTHNEQFF
13	TRBV18	.	few	TRBJ2-7	TGTGCCAGCTCACCCGGGACCACGCACGAGCAGTACTTC	CASSPGTTHEQYF
16	TRBV27	TRBD2	few	TRBJ2-5	TGTGCCAGCAGTAGGACCAGCGGGAGGGTACCGGAGACCCAGTACTTC	CASSRTSGRVPETQYF
16	TRBV4-2	.	few	TRBJ2-3	TGTGCCAGCAGCCCGAACCCAGGGGAGTGGGCAGATACGCAGTATTTT	CASSPNPGEWADTQYF
19	TRBV21-1	.	few	TRBJ1-3	TGTGCCAGCAGCAAAGCAGGGGACAGGACAAGTGTCTTAGGAAACACCATATATTTT	CASSKAGDRTSVLGNTIYF
10	TRBV20-1	.	.	TRBJ1-5	TGCAGTGCTAGAGAGGTGGCCCAGCATTTT	CSAREVAQHF
16	TRBV5-5	.	few	TRBJ2-1	TGTGCCAGCAGCTTACGGAGACCGGACCGGGGGAATGAGCAGTTCTTC	CASSLRRPDRGNEQFF
12	TRBV7-9	.	few	TRBJ2-1	TGTGCCAGCAGCTCACAGGGAAATGAGCAGTTCTTC	CASSSQGNEQFF
14	TRBV5-4	TRBD1	few	TRBJ1-2	TGTGCCAGCAGCTCAGGCCAGGGGGGCTATGGCTACACCTTC	CASSSGQGGYGYTF
17	TRBV7-3	TRBD2	.	TRBJ2-1	TGTGCCAGCAGCTTAAGGGGGAGGGGTAGCGGGAGCGATGAGCAGTTCTTC	CASSLRGRGSGSDEQFF
14	TRBV5-6	.	.	TRBJ2-3	TGTGCCAGCAGCTCAAGGGGGAGCACAGATACGCAGTATTTT	CASSSRGSTDTQYF
10	TRBV6-5	.	few	TRBJ2-5	TGTGCCAGCAGTCGAGAGACCCAGTACTTC	CASSRETQYF
17	TRBV9	.	few	TRBJ2-6	TGTGCCAGCAGCGTAGCAGGGAGGAGCTCTGGGGCCAACGTCCTGACTTTC	CASSVAGRSSGANVLTF
13	TRBV9	.	.	TRBJ2-3	TGTGCCAGCAGCCCTAGCGGCACAGATACGCAGTATTTT	CASSPSGTDTQYF
17	TRBV28	.	.	TRBJ1-4	TGTGCCAGCAGTTTAATTTCGGGCAGGGCAACTAATGAAAAACTGTTTTTT	CASSLISGRATNEKLFF
13	TRBV6-1	.	.	TRBJ2-1	TGTGCCAGCACCCCGGGGATCGGGAATGAGCAGTTCTTC	CASTPGIGNEQFF
16	TRBV9	.	few	TRBJ2-5	TGTGCCAGCAGCGGCGAAGACGTTCCAGGGGTAAAGACCCAGTACTTC	CASSGEDVPGVKTQYF
13	TRBV15	.	.	TRBJ2-2	TGTGCCACCACCCACGAAATGACCGGGGAGCTGTTTTTT	CATTHEMTGELFF
18	TRBV7-2	TRBD2	.	TRBJ2-1	TGTGCCAGCAGCTTATATGCTCCCGGGACTAGCCGCCCCGATGGGCAGTTCTTC	CASSLYAPGTSRPDGQFF
14	TRBV9	.	.	TRBJ1-2	TGTGCCAGCAGCGCCAGGACCACCTTGGGATACGCACTCTTC	CASSARTTLGYALF
13	TRBV2	.	few	TRBJ2-6	TGTGCCAGTGGGCCCTCTGGGGCCAACGTCCTGACTTTC	CASGPSGANVLTF
14	TRBV28	TRBD2	few	TRBJ2-7	TGTGCCAGCAGATTAGCGGGAGTCCGTGGCGAGCAGTACTTC	CASRLAGVRGEQYF
13	TRBV18	.	.	TRBJ1-1	TGTGCCAGCTCACCACCAGCCGACACTGAAGCTTTCTTT	CASSPPADTEAFF
14	TRBV7-9	TRBD2	few	TRBJ2-1	TGTGCCAGCAGCCACAGCGGGAGTGGGCATGAGCAGTTCTTC	CASSHSGSGHEQFF
16	TRBV19	TRBD1	once	TRBJ1-1	TGTGCCAGTACCAAGTATGGGGGGACAGTGAACACTGAAGCTTTCTTT	CASTKYGGTVNTEAFF
15	TRBV5-1	TRBD2	few	TRBJ2-7	TGCGCCAGCAGCTTCCTAGCGGGACCCCCCTACGAGCAGTACTTC	CASSFLAGPPYEQYF
14	TRBV6-5	.	.	TRBJ2-7	TGTGCCAGCAGTTATAGGCAGGGATGGTACGAGCAGTACTTC	CASSYRQGWYEQYF
16	TRBV28	TRBD2	.	TRBJ2-3	TGTGCCAGCAGTTCGTCTAGCGGGAGGATCCCAGATACGCAGTATTTT	CASSSSSGRIPDTQYF